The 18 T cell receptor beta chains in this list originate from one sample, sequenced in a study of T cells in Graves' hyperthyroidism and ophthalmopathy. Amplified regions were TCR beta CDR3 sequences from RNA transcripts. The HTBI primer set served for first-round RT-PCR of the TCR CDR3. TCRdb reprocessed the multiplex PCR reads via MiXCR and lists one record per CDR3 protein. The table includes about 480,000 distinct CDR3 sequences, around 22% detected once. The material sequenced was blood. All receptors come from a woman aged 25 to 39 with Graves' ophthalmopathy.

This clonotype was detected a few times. CDR3 loop: CASRSGTAWNTEAFF. As DNA, the CDR3 is TGTGCCAGCAGAAGTGGGACAGCGTGGAACACTGAAGCTTTCTTT. V usage is TRBV12-3 or TRBV12-4 and J usage is TRBJ1-1, with 7 bases aligning to TRBD1. With V trimmed by 6 bases and J by 1 base, 8 bases remained unmatched. CDR3 length equals 15 residues.

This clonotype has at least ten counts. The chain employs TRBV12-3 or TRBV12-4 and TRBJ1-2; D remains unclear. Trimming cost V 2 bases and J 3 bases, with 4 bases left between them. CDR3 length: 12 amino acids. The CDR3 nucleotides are TGTGCCAGCAGTTTAATGGACTATGGCTACACCTTC. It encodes CASSLMDYGYTF.

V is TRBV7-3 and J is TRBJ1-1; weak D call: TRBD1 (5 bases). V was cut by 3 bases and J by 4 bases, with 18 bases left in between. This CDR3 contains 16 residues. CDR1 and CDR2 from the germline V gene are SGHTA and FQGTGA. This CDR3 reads CASSLLLPLGGTEAFF. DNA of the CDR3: TGTGCCAGCAGCTTGCTCCTCCCCCTCGGGGGCACTGAAGCTTTCTTT.

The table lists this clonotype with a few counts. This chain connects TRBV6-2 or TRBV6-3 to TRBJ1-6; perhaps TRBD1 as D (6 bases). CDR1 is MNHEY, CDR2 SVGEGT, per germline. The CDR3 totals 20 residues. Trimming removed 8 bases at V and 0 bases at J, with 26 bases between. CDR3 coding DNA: TGTGCCAGCCATGGGGGCTCGGGGGCCCTGAGGAGCTCCTATAATTCACCCCTCCACTTT. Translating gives CASHGGSGALRSSYNSPLHF.

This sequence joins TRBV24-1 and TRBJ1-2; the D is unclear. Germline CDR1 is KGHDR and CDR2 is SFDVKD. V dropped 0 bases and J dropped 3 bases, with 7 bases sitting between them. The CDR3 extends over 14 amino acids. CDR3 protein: CATSDLWQDYGYTF. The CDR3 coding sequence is TGTGCCACCAGTGATTTGTGGCAGGACTATGGCTACACCTTC.

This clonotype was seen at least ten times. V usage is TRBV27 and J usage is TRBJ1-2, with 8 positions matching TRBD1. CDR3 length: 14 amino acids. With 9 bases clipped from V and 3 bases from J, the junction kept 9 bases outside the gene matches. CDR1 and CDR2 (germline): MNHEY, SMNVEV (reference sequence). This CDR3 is CARYGQGRYYGYTF. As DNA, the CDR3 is TGTGCCAGATACGGACAGGGCCGGTACTATGGCTACACCTTC.

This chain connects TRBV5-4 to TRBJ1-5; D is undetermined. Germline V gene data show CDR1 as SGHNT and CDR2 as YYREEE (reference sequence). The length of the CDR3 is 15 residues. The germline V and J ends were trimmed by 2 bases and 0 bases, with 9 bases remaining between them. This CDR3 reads CASSFSPNSNQPQHF. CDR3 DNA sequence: TGTGCCAGCAGCTTCAGTCCCAATAGCAATCAGCCCCAGCATTTT. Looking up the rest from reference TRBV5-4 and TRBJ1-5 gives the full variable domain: ETGVTQSPTHLIKTRGQQVTLRCSSQSGHNTVSWYQQALGQGPQFIFQYYREEENGRGNFPPRFSGLQFPNYSSELNVNALELDDSALYLCASSFSPNSNQPQHFGDGTRLSIL.

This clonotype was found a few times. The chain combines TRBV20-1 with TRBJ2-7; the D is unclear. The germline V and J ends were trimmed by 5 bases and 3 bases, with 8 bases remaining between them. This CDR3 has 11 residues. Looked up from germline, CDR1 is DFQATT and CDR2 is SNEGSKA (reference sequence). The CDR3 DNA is TGCAGTGCTTCACGGAACTACGAGCAGTACTTC. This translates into CSASRNYEQYF.

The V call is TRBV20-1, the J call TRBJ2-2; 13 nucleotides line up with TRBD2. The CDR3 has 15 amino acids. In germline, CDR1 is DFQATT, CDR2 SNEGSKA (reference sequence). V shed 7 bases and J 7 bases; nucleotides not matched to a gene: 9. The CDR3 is CSVPGTSGADGELFF. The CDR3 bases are TGCAGTGTACCCGGGACTAGCGGGGCGGACGGGGAGCTGTTTTTT.

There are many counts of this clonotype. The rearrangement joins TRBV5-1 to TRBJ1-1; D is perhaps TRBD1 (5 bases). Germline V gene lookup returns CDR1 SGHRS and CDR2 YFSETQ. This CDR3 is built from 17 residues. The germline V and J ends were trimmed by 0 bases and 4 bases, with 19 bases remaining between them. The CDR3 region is CASSLGGTAVRSTEAFF. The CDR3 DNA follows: TGCGCCAGCAGCTTGGGGGGGACGGCTGTAAGGTCCACTGAAGCTTTCTTT.

The CDR3 nucleotides read TGTGCCAGCAGCGCAACCCTAGGGGGTAGCGGGGAGTACGAGCAGTACTTC. Protein: CASSATLGGSGEYEQYF. V and J are TRBV9 and TRBJ2-7; 8 bases map to TRBD2. V was clipped by 3 bases and J by 4 bases; unmatched bases: 15. Germline V lookup: CDR1 SGDLS, CDR2 YYNGEE. CDR3 size: 17 residues.

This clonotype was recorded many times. The DNA of the CDR3 is TGTGCCAGCTCACCACCGGCAGCCCTTGGCTACACCTTC. Its translation: CASSPPAALGYTF. This chain links TRBV18 with TRBJ1-2, with no clear D. V was trimmed by 0 bases and J by 7 bases, leaving 9 bases between them. The germline gives CDR1 KGHSH, CDR2 LQKENI. The CDR3 spans 13 residues.

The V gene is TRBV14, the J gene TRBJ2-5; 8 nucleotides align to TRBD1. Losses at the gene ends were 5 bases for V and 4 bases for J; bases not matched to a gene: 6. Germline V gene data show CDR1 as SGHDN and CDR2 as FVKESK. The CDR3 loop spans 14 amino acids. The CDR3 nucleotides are TGTGCCAGCAGCGCCAGGACAGGGACAGAGACCCAGTACTTC. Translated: CASSARTGTETQYF.

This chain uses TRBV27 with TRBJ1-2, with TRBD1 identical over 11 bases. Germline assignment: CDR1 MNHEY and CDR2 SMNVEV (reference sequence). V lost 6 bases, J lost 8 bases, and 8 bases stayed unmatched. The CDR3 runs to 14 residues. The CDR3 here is CASSRGQGDDGYTF. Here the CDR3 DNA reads TGTGCCAGCAGCAGGGGACAGGGGGACGACGGCTACACCTTC.

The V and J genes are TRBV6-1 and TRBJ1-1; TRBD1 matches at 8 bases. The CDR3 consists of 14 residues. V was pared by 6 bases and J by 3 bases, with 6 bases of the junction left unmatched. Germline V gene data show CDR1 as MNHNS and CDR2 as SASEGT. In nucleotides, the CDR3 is TGTGCCAGCAGCAGACAGGGGATGGACACTGAAGCTTTCTTT. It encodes CASSRQGMDTEAFF.

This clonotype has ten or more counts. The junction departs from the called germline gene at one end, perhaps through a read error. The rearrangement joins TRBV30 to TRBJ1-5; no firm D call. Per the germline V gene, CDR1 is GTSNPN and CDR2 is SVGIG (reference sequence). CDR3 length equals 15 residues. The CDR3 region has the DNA TGTGCCTGGAGTGTAACGGGCGTTAGCGATCAGCCCCAGCATTTT. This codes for CAWSVTGVSDQPQHF.

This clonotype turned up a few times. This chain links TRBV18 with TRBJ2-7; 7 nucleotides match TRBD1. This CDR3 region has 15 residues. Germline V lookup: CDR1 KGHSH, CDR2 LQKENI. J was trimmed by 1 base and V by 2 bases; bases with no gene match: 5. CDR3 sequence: CASSPIDRVSYEQYF. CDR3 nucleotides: TGTGCCAGCTCACCAATAGACAGGGTGTCCTACGAGCAGTACTTC.

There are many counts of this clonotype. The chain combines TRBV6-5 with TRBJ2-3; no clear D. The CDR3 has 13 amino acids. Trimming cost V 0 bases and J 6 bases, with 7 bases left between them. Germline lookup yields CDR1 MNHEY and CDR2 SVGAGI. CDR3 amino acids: CASSYSLVDTQYF. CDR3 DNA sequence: TGTGCCAGCAGTTACTCCTTGGTGGATACGCAGTATTTT.